This is a list of T cell receptor beta chains from one sample in a study of blood T cells in healthy people across ages. In TCRdb, the 5' RACE reads were re-called with MiXCR into one record per CDR3 protein. The sample yields 580,000 or so distinct CDR3 sequences, around half seen once. The sequencing sample was made of blood. The receptor source for this set is a man aged 80 or over in good health. Each CDR3 is given with its conserved first and last residue. The order of the fields is clone size, D gene, V gene, CDR3 length, J gene, CDR3 protein, CDR3 DNA. D genes are given only for firm matches. Size tells how often a clone was seen (once, few, many) or the class of an expanded clone, and some rows leave it out.

clone_size: NA; d_call: NA; v_call: TRBV13; cdr3_length: 13; j_call: TRBJ2-1; cdr3_aa: CASSASYHNEQFF; cdr3_nt: TGTGCCAGCAGCGCCTCCTACCACAATGAGCAGTTCTTC
clone_size: NA; d_call: NA; v_call: TRBV20-1; cdr3_length: 13; j_call: TRBJ1-2; cdr3_aa: CSASPGTDYGYTF; cdr3_nt: TGCAGTGCTAGTCCAGGGACGGACTATGGCTACACCTTC
clone_size: few; d_call: TRBD1; v_call: TRBV9; cdr3_length: 13; j_call: TRBJ1-6; cdr3_aa: CASSATGARPLHF; cdr3_nt: TGTGCCAGCAGCGCGACAGGGGCCCGGCCCCTCCACTTT
clone_size: NA; d_call: NA; v_call: TRBV20-1; cdr3_length: 14; j_call: TRBJ2-7; cdr3_aa: CSAPSGRSSYEQYF; cdr3_nt: TGCAGTGCTCCCTCCGGGCGCAGCTCCTACGAGCAGTACTTC
clone_size: many; d_call: TRBD2; v_call: TRBV6-1; cdr3_length: 18; j_call: TRBJ2-1; cdr3_aa: CASSKTSGRANLWNEQFF; cdr3_nt: TGTGCCAGCAGCAAGACTAGCGGGAGGGCCAATCTGTGGAATGAGCAGTTCTTC
clone_size: few; d_call: NA; v_call: TRBV29-1; cdr3_length: 13; j_call: TRBJ2-5; cdr3_aa: CSVGDRFQETQYF; cdr3_nt: TGCAGCGTTGGTGACAGGTTCCAAGAGACCCAGTACTTC
clone_size: NA; d_call: TRBD2; v_call: TRBV9; cdr3_length: 15; j_call: TRBJ2-1; cdr3_aa: CASSPYSGGYNEQFF; cdr3_nt: TGTGCCAGCAGCCCATATAGCGGGGGCTACAATGAGCAGTTCTTC
clone_size: once; d_call: NA; v_call: TRBV20-1; cdr3_length: 15; j_call: TRBJ2-7; cdr3_aa: CSAPPARSSYNEQYF; cdr3_nt: TGCAGTGCGCCCCCGGCACGTAGCTCCTACAATGAGCAGTACTTC
clone_size: few; d_call: NA; v_call: TRBV7-2; cdr3_length: 15; j_call: TRBJ1-2; cdr3_aa: CASSPVDSRIYGYTF; cdr3_nt: TGTGCCAGCAGCCCCGTGGACAGTAGAATCTATGGCTACACCTTC
clone_size: NA; d_call: NA; v_call: TRBV7-9; cdr3_length: 15; j_call: TRBJ2-7; cdr3_aa: CASSLDEAETYEQYF; cdr3_nt: TGTGCCAGCAGCTTAGATGAGGCGGAGACCTACGAGCAGTACTTC
clone_size: few; d_call: TRBD2; v_call: TRBV28; cdr3_length: 15; j_call: TRBJ2-1; cdr3_aa: CASTSPPGGSNEQFF; cdr3_nt: TGTGCCAGCACCAGCCCCCCGGGAGGGTCCAATGAGCAGTTCTTC
clone_size: few; d_call: TRBD2; v_call: TRBV20-1; cdr3_length: 15; j_call: TRBJ2-1; cdr3_aa: CSAPDPTSGGNEQFF; cdr3_nt: TGCAGTGCCCCTGACCCCACTAGCGGGGGTAATGAGCAGTTCTTC
clone_size: NA; d_call: NA; v_call: TRBV4-2; cdr3_length: 13; j_call: TRBJ2-7; cdr3_aa: CASSQDRGDEQYF; cdr3_nt: TGTGCCAGCAGCCAAGACAGGGGGGACGAGCAGTACTTC
clone_size: NA; d_call: TRBD1; v_call: TRBV27; cdr3_length: 15; j_call: TRBJ1-2; cdr3_aa: CASSFLAGGSYGYTF; cdr3_nt: TGTGCCAGCAGTTTCCTCGCAGGGGGCAGCTATGGCTACACCTTC
clone_size: few; d_call: NA; v_call: TRBV6-6; cdr3_length: 15; j_call: TRBJ1-4; cdr3_aa: CAIGGGSPTNEKLFF; cdr3_nt: TGTGCCATCGGGGGAGGCAGCCCAACTAATGAAAAACTGTTTTTT
clone_size: NA; d_call: NA; v_call: TRBV13; cdr3_length: 18; j_call: TRBJ2-6; cdr3_aa: CASSLGPDPNSGANVLTF; cdr3_nt: TGTGCCAGCAGCTTAGGCCCGGACCCTAACTCTGGGGCCAACGTCCTGACTTTC
clone_size: few; d_call: NA; v_call: TRBV24-1; cdr3_length: 15; j_call: TRBJ2-1; cdr3_aa: CATSERGPSYNEQFF; cdr3_nt: TGTGCCACCAGTGAGCGAGGTCCATCCTACAATGAGCAGTTCTTC
clone_size: NA; d_call: NA; v_call: TRBV4-1; cdr3_length: 14; j_call: TRBJ1-4; cdr3_aa: CAGSQGPTNEKLFF; cdr3_nt: TGCGCCGGCAGCCAAGGTCCAACTAATGAAAAACTGTTTTTT
clone_size: once; d_call: NA; v_call: TRBV28; cdr3_length: 17; j_call: TRBJ1-5; cdr3_aa: CASRNRPGTLKRQPQHF; cdr3_nt: TGTGCCAGCCGGAATCGCCCAGGGACGTTGAAACGGCAGCCCCAGCATTTT
clone_size: NA; d_call: NA; v_call: TRBV7-2; cdr3_length: 13; j_call: TRBJ2-1; cdr3_aa: CASSTPPHNEQFF; cdr3_nt: TGTGCCAGCAGCACCCCACCGCACAATGAGCAGTTCTTC
clone_size: NA; d_call: TRBD2; v_call: TRBV7-2; cdr3_length: 16; j_call: TRBJ2-1; cdr3_aa: CASSLARLAGLGEQFF; cdr3_nt: TGTGCCAGCAGCTTAGCGCGCCTAGCGGGGCTGGGTGAGCAGTTCTTC
clone_size: few; d_call: TRBD2; v_call: TRBV29-1; cdr3_length: 14; j_call: TRBJ2-1; cdr3_aa: CSVKGWLAGVEQFF; cdr3_nt: TGCAGCGTCAAAGGTTGGCTAGCGGGAGTTGAGCAGTTCTTC
clone_size: NA; d_call: NA; v_call: TRBV3-1; cdr3_length: 15; j_call: TRBJ2-1; cdr3_aa: CASSQGPGTSNEQFF; cdr3_nt: TGTGCCAGCAGCCAAGGCCCAGGGACCAGCAATGAGCAGTTCTTC
clone_size: few; d_call: NA; v_call: TRBV6-5; cdr3_length: 14; j_call: TRBJ1-2; cdr3_aa: CASSYATAAYGYTF; cdr3_nt: TGTGCCAGCAGTTACGCCACAGCGGCCTATGGCTACACCTTC
clone_size: many; d_call: TRBD1; v_call: TRBV6-6; cdr3_length: 15; j_call: TRBJ2-3; cdr3_aa: CASSLGGQGQPTQYF; cdr3_nt: TGTGCCAGCAGCCTCGGCGGACAGGGGCAACCGACGCAGTATTTT
clone_size: NA; d_call: TRBD2; v_call: TRBV10-3; cdr3_length: 15; j_call: TRBJ2-7; cdr3_aa: CAISVASGVHYEQYF; cdr3_nt: TGTGCCATCAGTGTGGCGAGCGGGGTTCACTACGAGCAGTACTTC
clone_size: NA; d_call: NA; v_call: TRBV28; cdr3_length: 17; j_call: TRBJ2-7; cdr3_aa: CASSFPSAGNVGYEQYF; cdr3_nt: TGTGCCAGCAGTTTTCCATCGGCGGGAAACGTAGGCTACGAGCAGTACTTC
clone_size: NA; d_call: NA; v_call: TRBV7-9; cdr3_length: 14; j_call: TRBJ1-1; cdr3_aa: CASSLQGSRTEAFF; cdr3_nt: TGTGCCAGCAGCTTACAGGGAAGTCGCACTGAAGCTTTCTTT